The 23 T cell receptor beta chains below were found in one sample sequenced in a study of T cell repertoires in cytomegalovirus infection. MiXCR was run by TCRdb on the reads, yielding one entry per CDR3 protein. The sample lists 250,000 to 300,000 distinct CDR3 sequences, roughly a quarter occurring once. Sequenced sample: PBMCs. The source of these receptors is a human donor in good health (CMV status not recorded). Some clones in this sample may be carry-over from other donors' samples.

This clonotype was picked up a small number of times. The CDR3 nucleotides read TGTGCCAGCTCACCCGATTTGGCAGGGGGCGAAAAACTGTTTTTT. As protein: CASSPDLAGGEKLFF. The chain employs TRBV18 and TRBJ1-4; 8 bases agree with TRBD1. Germline V gene sequence: CDR1 KGHSH, CDR2 LQKENI. The length of the CDR3 is 15 residues. The junction had 8 bases not matched to a gene; V was cut back by 3 bases and J by 8 bases.

The J gene is TRBJ2-1, the V gene TRBV6-5; tentative D call: TRBD2 (6 bases). The V and J ends lost 5 bases and 5 bases respectively, with 16 bases between them. Germline V gives CDR1 MNHEY, CDR2 SVGAGI. CDR3 length: 15 amino acids. CDR3 sequence reads: CASSLLGGRNNEQFF. In DNA, the CDR3 is TGTGCCAGCAGTCTCCTCGGGGGACGGAACAATGAGCAGTTCTTC.

This clonotype was observed a few times. The chain recombines TRBV2 with TRBJ2-1; weak D call: TRBD1 (6 bases). V was pared by 3 bases and J by 9 bases, with 15 bases between. The germline gives CDR1 SNHLY, CDR2 FYNNEI. The length of the CDR3 is 14 residues. This CDR3 reads CASSEGTVGGEQFF. Here the CDR3 DNA reads TGTGCCAGCAGTGAGGGGACGGTAGGGGGTGAGCAGTTCTTC.

This clonotype was seen only a few times. This CDR3 is CASSWTSGQETQYF. The CDR3 coding sequence is TGTGCCAGCAGCTGGACTAGCGGACAAGAGACCCAGTACTTC. The chain joins TRBV12-3 or TRBV12-4 to TRBJ2-5; TRBD2 agrees at 10 bases. With V trimmed by 6 bases and J by 2 bases, 3 bases remained unmatched. The CDR3 contains 14 residues.

The chain recombines TRBV15 with TRBJ1-5; D might be TRBD1 (5 bases). Germline V CDR1 and CDR2: LNHNV, YYDKDF (reference sequence). The CDR3 spans 15 residues. With 1 base removed from V and 7 bases from J, the gap between germline ends came to 14 bases. The CDR3 DNA sequence: TGTGCCACCAGCAGAGGGTGGGGCCAAGAACAGCCCCAGCATTTT. Translated, it gives CATSRGWGQEQPQHF.

This chain connects TRBV10-3 to TRBJ1-6, with D hard to call. Between the trimmed V and J ends, which lost 3 bases and 14 bases, there was a span of 11 bases. Looked up from germline, CDR1 is ENHRY and CDR2 is SYGVKD. This CDR3 is 12 amino acids long. The CDR3 DNA reads TGTGCCATCAGTGACATTGCCGGAGCCCTCCACTTT. Its protein is CAISDIAGALHF.

This clonotype was counted ten times or more. This chain connects TRBV7-2 to TRBJ2-4; D is possibly TRBD2 (6 bases). Germline CDR1 reads SGHTA; CDR2 reads FQGNSA. CDR3 length equals 14 residues. Trimming cost V 3 bases and J 8 bases, with 14 bases left between them. The CDR3 spells CASSLKGRRDIQYF. For the CDR3, the DNA is TGTGCCAGCAGCTTGAAGGGGAGGAGAGACATTCAGTACTTC.

The sample holds many counts of this clonotype. The chain recombines TRBV19 with TRBJ1-5; a possible D gene is TRBD1 (5 bases). Deletions cut 5 bases from V and 5 bases from J, with 7 bases between. The CDR3 loop spans 12 amino acids. Germline assignment: CDR1 LNHDA and CDR2 SQIVND (reference sequence). The DNA for the CDR3 is TGTGCCAGTAGTGACAGCTATCAGCCCCAGCATTTT. Protein product: CASSDSYQPQHF.

This clonotype was observed a few times. The chain has TRBV11-3 and TRBJ1-1; D is undetermined. Germline V gene data show CDR1 as SGHNT and CDR2 as YENEEA. With 0 bases removed from V and 5 bases from J, the gap between germline ends came to 10 bases. The CDR3 totals 14 residues. The CDR3 is CASSLDGYETEAFF. The CDR3 DNA sequence: TGTGCCAGCAGCTTAGATGGGTATGAAACTGAAGCTTTCTTT.

The chain carries TRBV23-1 and TRBJ2-2; tentative D call: TRBD1 (6 bases). TRBV23-1 counts as an open reading frame of uncertain function. There are 17 residues in the CDR3. V shed 4 bases and J shed 4 bases, with 19 bases lying between them. The CDR3 DNA sequence: TGCGCCAGCAGTCTCACAGGGACAACGAATATCACCGGGGAGCTGTTTTTT. This translates into CASSLTGTTNITGELFF.

This clonotype was observed a handful of times. The V gene is TRBV19, the J gene TRBJ1-2; D uncertain. V was pared by 5 bases and J by 7 bases, with 11 bases between. CDR3 length: 12 residues. Germline-derived CDR1 and CDR2 are LNHDA and SQIVND (reference sequence). Here the CDR3 reads CASSFGLVGYTF. CDR3 bases: TGTGCCAGTAGTTTCGGACTGGTTGGCTACACCTTC.

The sample holds a few counts of this clonotype. CDR3 sequence: CASRGSGSGANVLTF. The CDR3 nucleotides read TGTGCCAGCAGAGGCTCGGGCTCTGGGGCCAACGTCCTGACTTTC. This chain connects TRBV2 to TRBJ2-6; D is ambiguous. Germline V CDR1 and CDR2: SNHLY, FYNNEI. V was shortened by 6 bases and J by 0 bases, with 9 bases between the two germline ends. The CDR3 length is 15 residues.

This clonotype was counted at least ten times. The chain links TRBV27 to TRBJ1-1; 9 bases line up with TRBD1. CDR1 and CDR2 (germline): MNHEY, SMNVEV (reference sequence). The CDR3 runs to 15 residues. After removal of 1 base from V and 3 bases from J, the junction contained 3 bases not matched to a gene. The CDR3 nucleotides are TGTGCCAGCAGTTTATGGGGACAGGGTGACACTGAAGCTTTCTTT. It codes for CASSLWGQGDTEAFF.

V is TRBV23-1 and J is TRBJ1-6, with TRBD1 identical over 10 bases. TRBV23-1 is an ORF; its function is uncertain. V trimming: 2 bases; J trimming: 7 bases; junction bases outside the gene matches: 2. This CDR3 is built from 15 residues. The CDR3 DNA reads TGCGCCAGCAGTCAAACGACAGGGGGCAATTCACCCCTCCACTTT. It codes for CASSQTTGGNSPLHF.

This clonotype was seen only a few times. The V and J genes are TRBV7-2 and TRBJ2-1; the D call may be TRBD1 or TRBD2 (5 bases each). The length of the CDR3 is 15 residues. Germline CDR1 reads SGHTA; CDR2 reads FQGNSA. Trimming took 1 base from V and 7 from J, leaving 14 bases between them. In nucleotides, the CDR3 is TGTGCCAGCAGCTTAGTAAGCTCAGGGAGTAATGAGCAGTTCTTC. Its translation is CASSLVSSGSNEQFF.

This clonotype was counted only a few times. V usage is TRBV18 and J usage is TRBJ2-1, with 10 bases fitting TRBD2. J lost 2 bases, V lost 4 bases, and 2 bases had no gene match. CDR1 is KGHSH and CDR2 is LQKENI in the germline V gene. The CDR3 runs 15 residues. The CDR3 DNA sequence: TGTGCCAGCTCACAAGGACTAGCGGCCTACAATGAGCAGTTCTTC. This encodes CASSQGLAAYNEQFF.

There are a few counts of this clonotype. The rearrangement uses TRBV12-3 or TRBV12-4 and TRBJ2-1, with 7 bases that match TRBD2. With V trimmed by 4 bases and J by 4 bases, 4 bases remained unmatched. This CDR3 is built from 14 residues. CDR3: CASSYRGGYNEQFF. The CDR3 DNA reads TGTGCCAGCAGTTACCGGGGAGGGTACAATGAGCAGTTCTTC.

This clonotype was seen many times. The V call is TRBV7-2, the J call TRBJ1-6; D remains unclear. CDR3 size: 15 residues. The V end was cut by 4 bases, the J end by 10 bases, with 17 bases between. Germline assignment: CDR1 SGHTA and CDR2 FQGNSA. This chain's CDR3 is CASSSLWEGYSPLHF. CDR3 DNA: TGTGCCAGCAGCTCCCTCTGGGAGGGCTACTCACCCCTCCACTTT.

Ten or more counts support this clonotype. The J gene is TRBJ2-5, the V gene TRBV7-2; D remains ambiguous. This CDR3 contains 14 residues. Germline CDR1 SGHTA, CDR2 FQGNSA. V lost 1 base and J 1 base, leaving 7 bases between the germline ends. The CDR3 DNA reads as TGTGCCAGCAGCTTAGGGGGAATCCAAGAGACCCAGTACTTC. As protein: CASSLGGIQETQYF.

This chain connects TRBV12-3 or TRBV12-4 to TRBJ2-7, with 11 bases lining up with TRBD1. This CDR3 spans 15 amino acids. Trimming removed 6 bases from V and 5 bases from J; junction bases left unmatched: 9. CDR3 coding DNA: TGTGCCAGCAGCCTAAGGACAGGGGGCAAGGACGAGCAGTACTTC. This sequence encodes CASSLRTGGKDEQYF.

In this sample, this clonotype turned up a few times. V usage is TRBV6-5 and J usage is TRBJ2-7; 8 bases line up with TRBD2. Trimming removed 0 bases from V and 4 bases from J; junction bases left unmatched: 5. The CDR3 runs to 15 residues. The germline V gene encodes CDR1 MNHEY and CDR2 SVGAGI. The CDR3 coding sequence is TGTGCCAGCAGTTACTCTAGCGGGGCCGATTACGAGCAGTACTTC. As protein: CASSYSSGADYEQYF.

In this sample, this clonotype turned up a few times. The chain joins TRBV15 to TRBJ2-1; TRBD2 agrees at 9 bases. Germline V CDR1 and CDR2: LNHNV, YYDKDF (reference sequence). This CDR3 is built from 17 residues. J gave up 5 bases and V 1 base, and 9 bases lay outside the gene matches. CDR3 DNA sequence: TGTGCCACCAGCAGAGTCCCCTTTAGCGGGAGTGACAATGAGCAGTTCTTC. Its protein is CATSRVPFSGSDNEQFF.

This clonotype has at least ten counts. CDR3 sequence (DNA): TGTGCCAGCAGCTTTGACAGGGGAGGCTACACCTTC. Amino acids: CASSFDRGGYTF. This rearrangement joins TRBV7-2 to TRBJ1-2, with TRBD1 identical over 8 bases. Germline V gives CDR1 SGHTA, CDR2 FQGNSA. J lost 8 bases, V lost 3 bases, and 2 bases had no gene match. There are 12 residues in the CDR3. Drawing the rest from reference TRBV7-2 and TRBJ1-2, the complete variable domain is GAGVSQSPSNKVTEKGKDVELRCDPISGHTALYWYRQSLGQGLEFLIYFQGNSAPDKSGLPSDRFSAERTGGSVSTLTIQRTQQEDSAVYLCASSFDRGGYTFGSGTRLTVV.